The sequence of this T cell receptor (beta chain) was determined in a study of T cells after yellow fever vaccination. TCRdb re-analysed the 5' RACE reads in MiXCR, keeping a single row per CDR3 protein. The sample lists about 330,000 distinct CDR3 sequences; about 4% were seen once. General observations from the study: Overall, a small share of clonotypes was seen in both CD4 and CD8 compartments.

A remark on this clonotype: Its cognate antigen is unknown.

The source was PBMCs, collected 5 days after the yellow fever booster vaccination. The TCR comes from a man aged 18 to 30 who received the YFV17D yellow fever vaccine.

The CDR3 here is CASSLKGALNEQFF. CDR3 nucleotide sequence: TGCGCCAGCAGCTTAAAAGGGGCGCTAAATGAGCAGTTCTTC. The chain is built from TRBV5-1 and TRBJ2-1; possibly TRBD1 for D (5 bases). Germline-derived CDR1 and CDR2 are SGHRS and YFSETQ. This CDR3 is built from 14 residues. Between the trimmed V and J ends, which lost 2 bases and 7 bases, there was a span of 13 bases.